This T cell receptor beta chain was recovered during a study of persistence of HIV-infected CD4 T cells. Anti-CD3/anti-CD28 beads served as a nonspecific positive control stimulus. Responding CD4+ T cells were sorted by upregulation of both CD40 ligand and CD69. This was the immunoSEQ version 4 assay in survey mode. The table came from immunoSEQ multiplex PCR; TCRdb's copy has only in-frame clones and leaves some out. Found here are more than 35,000 clones, 91% of them singletons; the top ten hold 1.5% to 2%. Germline lookup yields CDR1 SGHNT and CDR2 YENEEA. The CDR3 spans 20 residues. After removal of 0 bases from V and 0 bases from J, the junction contained 14 bases not matched to a gene. A word on this clone: What it binds is not known.

The rearrangement joins TRBV11-3 to TRBJ2-3; 8 bases align to TRBD2. The sequences come from CD4+ T cells sorted from PBMCs after roughly 18-hour stimulation, collected from a patient who received antiretroviral therapy. The source is an adult man with HIV who was CMV-seropositive. CDR3 loop: CASSLESRTSPYSSTDTQYF. CDR3 nucleotides: TGTGCCAGCAGCTTAGAGAGTCGGACTAGCCCATACTCTAGCACAGATACGCAGTATTTT.